Below are 15 T cell receptor beta chains sequenced from a single sample in a study of blood T cell repertoires in COVID-19. Assay used: immunoSEQ multiplex PCR; TCRdb lists only in-frame clones, some missing. Found here are 59,000 or so clones, approximately 87% of them singletons; the top ten hold around 5.2%. What was sequenced was peripheral blood. All receptors come from a human donor in a cohort sampled during active COVID-19.

The chain combines TRBV5-5 with TRBJ2-7, with D uncertain. CDR3 length: 12 residues. Trimming shortened V by 0 bases and J by 3 bases, and 4 bases separated the two germline ends. Germline loops: CDR1 SGHKS, CDR2 YYEKEE (reference sequence). The CDR3 nucleotides read TGTGCCAGCAGCTTGGCGCGCTACGAGCAGTACTTC. It is translated as CASSLARYEQYF.

The chain has TRBV4-3 and TRBJ1-6; tentatively, D is TRBD1 (6 bases). The CDR3 has 15 amino acids. CDR1 and CDR2 from the germline V gene are LGHNA and YSLEER. Trimming cost V 4 bases and J 5 bases, with 12 bases left between them. The CDR3 nucleotides are TGCGCCAGCAGCCTCCAGAACAGGGATAATTCACCCCTCCACTTT. Translating it yields CASSLQNRDNSPLHF.

The V gene is TRBV3-1 (or the pseudogene TRBV3-2), the J gene TRBJ1-2; 7 nucleotides match TRBD1. CDR3 length: 14 residues. CDR1 is LGHDT, CDR2 YNNKEL, per germline (reference sequence). V gave up 3 bases and J gave up 0 bases; unmatched junction bases: 1. Here the CDR3 DNA reads TGTGCCAGCAGCCAGGGACAGCCTAACTATGGCTACACCTTC. Amino acids: CASSQGQPNYGYTF.

In this sample, this clone turned up once. The chain links TRBV20-1 to TRBJ2-6, with D perhaps matching TRBD1 (7 bases). The V end lost 3 bases, the J end lost 2 bases, and 14 bases lay between the germline ends. The CDR3 extends over 16 amino acids. Germline-derived CDR1 and CDR2 are DFQATT and SNEGSKA (reference sequence). The CDR3 DNA is TGCAGTGCTAGTGGAGGGGGCTTGGCTGGGGCCAACGTCCTGACTTTC. It codes for CSASGGGLAGANVLTF.

The gene calls are TRBV25-1 and TRBJ1-1, with 12 bases matching TRBD1. Germline V gives CDR1 MGHDK, CDR2 SYGVNS. CDR3 length: 15 amino acids. CDR3 nucleotides: TGTGCTTCGATGGGACAGGGGGCGCGGAACACTGAAGCTTTCTTT. It specifies CASMGQGARNTEAFF. The whole variable domain, remainder taken from reference TRBV25-1 and TRBJ1-1, is EADIYQTPRYLVIGTGKKITLECSQTMGHDKMYWYQQDPGMELHLIHYSYGVNSTEKGDLSSESTVSRIRTEHFPLTLESARPSHTSQYLCASMGQGARNTEAFFGQGTRLTVV.

The chain carries TRBV30 and TRBJ2-7, with 8 bases fitting TRBD1. Germline V gene lookup returns CDR1 GTSNPN and CDR2 SVGIG (reference sequence). Trimming at V came to 3 bases and at J to 2 bases, leaving 6 bases not matched to a gene. CDR3 length: 14 residues. This CDR3 reads CAWRRTGPTYEQYF. The CDR3, as DNA: TGTGCCTGGAGGAGGACAGGGCCAACCTACGAGCAGTACTTC.

This rearrangement joins TRBV7-9 to TRBJ2-5; no reliable D call. Between the trimmed V and J ends, which lost 2 bases and 5 bases, there was a span of 9 bases. Germline V lookup: CDR1 SEHNR, CDR2 FQNEAQ (reference sequence). The CDR3 is 13 residues long. The CDR3: CASSLSGEETQYF. The CDR3 bases are TGTGCCAGCAGCTTAAGTGGTGAGGAGACCCAGTACTTC.

The chain links TRBV7-8 to TRBJ2-7; tentative D call: TRBD2 (6 bases). Germline V gives CDR1 SGHVS, CDR2 FQNEAQ. There are 15 residues in the CDR3. V lost 5 bases and J 0 bases, leaving 14 bases between the germline ends. CDR3 amino acids: CASSRVGGSSYEQYF. As DNA, the CDR3 is TGTGCCAGCAGCCGAGTGGGGGGTTCCTCCTACGAGCAGTACTTC.

This clone was picked up one time. J is TRBJ2-1 and V is TRBV5-1, with 13 positions matching TRBD2. Trimming removed 3 bases from V and 7 bases from J; junction bases left unmatched: 22. CDR3 size: 21 residues. Germline V gene data show CDR1 as SGHRS and CDR2 as YFSETQ. Here the CDR3 DNA reads TGCGCCAGCAGCTACGCTCCAATTGGAGACACTAGCGGGGGGGCCCGGAATGAGCAGTTCTTC. Translating gives CASSYAPIGDTSGGARNEQFF.

V usage is TRBV19 and J usage is TRBJ1-1; D might be TRBD1 (6 bases). The V gene lost 10 bases and the J gene lost 5 bases, with 26 bases spanning the gap. CDR3 length: 16 residues. In germline, CDR1 is LNHDA, CDR2 SQIVND (reference sequence). CDR3 residues: CATVPGGGAISTEAFF. The CDR3 nucleotides read TGTGCCACCGTACCGGGGGGGGGCGCCATCTCAACTGAAGCTTTCTTT.

The chain is built from TRBV3-1 (or the pseudogene TRBV3-2) and TRBJ2-4; the D gene is possibly TRBD1 (6 bases). CDR1 is LGHDT, CDR2 YNNKEL, per germline (reference sequence). The CDR3 has 17 residues. V lost 0 bases and J 0 bases, leaving 12 bases between the germline ends. DNA of the CDR3: TGTGCCAGCAGCCAAGAGGGGGCGACCCTAGCCAAAAACATTCAGTACTTC. Protein: CASSQEGATLAKNIQYF.

The CDR3 spells CASSRRDNTGELFF. In DNA, the CDR3 is TGTGCCAGTAGTAGGCGGGATAACACCGGGGAGCTGTTTTTT. This chain links TRBV19 with TRBJ2-2; D might be TRBD2 (6 bases). The V gene lost 4 bases and the J gene lost 2 bases, with 8 bases spanning the gap. Germline CDR1 LNHDA, CDR2 SQIVND (reference sequence). The CDR3 is 14 residues long. Together with reference TRBV19 and TRBJ2-2, the CDR3 gives the full variable domain: DGGITQSPKYLFRKEGQNVTLSCEQNLNHDAMYWYRQDPGQGLRLIYYSQIVNDFQKGDIAEGYSVSREKKESFPLTVTSAQKNPTAFYLCASSRRDNTGELFFGEGSRLTVL.

The chain joins TRBV2 to TRBJ2-5, with TRBD2 matching over 14 bases. The germline gives CDR1 SNHLY, CDR2 FYNNEI. The junction had 10 bases not matched to a gene; V was cut back by 4 bases and J by 3 bases. CDR3 length: 18 amino acids. In DNA, the CDR3 is TGTGCCAGCAGTGGACTAGCGGGGGGGACCAGATCCAAAGAGACCCAGTACTTC. Its protein product is CASSGLAGGTRSKETQYF. The entire variable domain, with the rest obtained from reference TRBV2 and TRBJ2-5, is as follows: EPEVTQTPSHQVTQMGQEVILRCVPISNHLYFYWYRQILGQKVEFLVSFYNNEISEKSEIFDDQFSVERPDGSNFTLKIRSTKLEDSAMYFCASSGLAGGTRSKETQYFGPGTRLLVL.

The chain carries TRBV6-5 and TRBJ2-7; weak D call: TRBD2 (5 bases). This CDR3 has 11 amino acids. CDR1 and CDR2 from the germline V gene are MNHEY and SVGAGI. V shed 10 bases and J shed 7 bases, with 14 bases lying between them. CDR3: CATSRADEQYF. CDR3 DNA: TGTGCCACATCGAGGGCGGATGAGCAGTACTTC.

The chain employs TRBV6-2 or TRBV6-3 and TRBJ2-2; 8 positions agree with TRBD2. The CDR3 is 15 residues long. The J segment lost 4 bases and the V segment lost 2 bases, leaving 3 bases of the junction unmatched. From germline, CDR1 is MNHEY and CDR2 SVGEGT. CDR3: CASSYTSGSTGELFF. CDR3 coding DNA: TGTGCCAGCAGTTACACTAGCGGTTCCACCGGGGAGCTGTTTTTT.